This T cell receptor (beta chain) was recovered during a study of cytomegalovirus exposure and HLA in healthy donors. As for this clone: The antigen is unknown.

The study, taken as a whole, reports: At a 0.05 false discovery rate, a later analysis found about 17,000 TCR beta sequences to be associated with HLA alleles.

The CDR3 is made up of 16 amino acids. V gave up 1 base and J gave up 0 bases, with 12 bases separating them. Germline-derived CDR1 and CDR2 are SGHNT and YYREEE (reference sequence). This PCR relied on a set of 60 Vbeta primers and 13 Jbeta primers. The protocol was immunoSEQ multiplex PCR, while the TCRdb copy is restricted to in-frame clones and leaves out a portion. Among about 160,000 clones listed, 60% to 85% were seen once. The sequencing input was PBMCs. The origin of this receptor is a man aged 25-45 years in good health and CMV-seropositive. This chain joins TRBV5-4 and TRBJ2-3; D might be TRBD1 (5 bases). DNA for the CDR3: TGTGCCAGCAGCTTGTACCAGGGCGCTAGCACAGATACGCAGTATTTT. Its protein product is CASSLYQGASTDTQYF.